The clone carrying this TCR beta chain was seen a few times. No antigen is known for it. The template for TCR beta VDJ and CDR3 sequence profiling was genomic DNA. TCRdb processed the reads anew with MiXCR; each CDR3 protein has one entry. The data hold hundreds of thousands of distinct CDR3 sequences, with approximately 45% observed a single time. The trim removed 7 bases at V and 9 bases at J, leaving 10 bases unmatched. The germline CDR1 and CDR2 sequences are SQVTM and ANQGSEA. The CDR3 loop spans 13 amino acids. Sequencing was done on patients that had shown CD8+CD57+ cell expansion by flow cytometry. The patients, all of them, had severe acquired aplastic anemia. Patient blood was sampled before any therapy had been received. The data originate from a study of CD8+CD57+ T cells in acquired aplastic anemia. Study-level information: CD4+ and CD8+ cells, once sorted, gave DNA averaging roughly 3.2 ug. Study outcomes and limitations: Overlap between patients and controls comprised twenty-nine CD8+ CDR3 sequences.

The chain links TRBV29-1 to TRBJ2-1; TRBD2 agrees at 9 bases. The clonotype originates from a human donor with aplastic anemia. The sample was sorted CD4+, CD8+, or CD8+CD57+ T cells (not recorded which) from PBMCs. The CDR3 nucleotides read TGCAGCGCGAGGCGGGGGGGCGGCGGTGAGCAGTTCTTC. Translated: CSARRGGGGEQFF.